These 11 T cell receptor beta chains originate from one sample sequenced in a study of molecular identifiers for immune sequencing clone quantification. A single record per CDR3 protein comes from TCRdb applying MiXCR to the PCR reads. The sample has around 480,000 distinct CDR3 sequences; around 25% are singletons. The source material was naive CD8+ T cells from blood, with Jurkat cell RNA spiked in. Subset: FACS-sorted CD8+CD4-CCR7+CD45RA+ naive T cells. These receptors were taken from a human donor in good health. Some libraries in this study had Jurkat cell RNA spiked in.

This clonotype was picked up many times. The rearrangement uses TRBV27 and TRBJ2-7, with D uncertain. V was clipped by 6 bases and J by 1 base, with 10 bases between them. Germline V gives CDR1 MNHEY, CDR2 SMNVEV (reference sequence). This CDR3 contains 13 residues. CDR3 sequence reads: CASSETPSYEQYF. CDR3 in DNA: TGTGCCAGCAGCGAGACACCTTCCTACGAGCAGTACTTC.

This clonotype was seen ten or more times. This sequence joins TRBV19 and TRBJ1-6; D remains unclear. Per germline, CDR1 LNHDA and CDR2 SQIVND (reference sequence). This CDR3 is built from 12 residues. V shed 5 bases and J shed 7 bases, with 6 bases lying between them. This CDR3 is CASSLVNSPLHF. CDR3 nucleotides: TGTGCCAGTAGTTTGGTGAATTCACCCCTCCACTTT.

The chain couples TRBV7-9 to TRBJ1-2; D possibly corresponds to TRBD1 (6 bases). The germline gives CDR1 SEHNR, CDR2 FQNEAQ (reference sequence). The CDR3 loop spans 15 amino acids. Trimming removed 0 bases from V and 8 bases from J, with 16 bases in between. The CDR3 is CASSLAEGTGYGYTF. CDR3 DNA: TGTGCCAGCAGCTTAGCGGAGGGTACAGGGTACGGCTACACCTTC.

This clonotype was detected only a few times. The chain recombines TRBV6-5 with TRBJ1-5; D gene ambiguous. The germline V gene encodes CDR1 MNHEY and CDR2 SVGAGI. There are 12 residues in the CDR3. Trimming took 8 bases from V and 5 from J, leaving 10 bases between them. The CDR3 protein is CASGDADQPQHF. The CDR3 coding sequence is TGTGCCAGCGGCGACGCCGATCAGCCCCAGCATTTT.

CDR3 sequence (DNA): TGTGCCTGGGTTAGCGGGGCCAGCCCAGATACGCAGTATTTT. As protein: CAWVSGASPDTQYF. The chain joins TRBV30 to TRBJ2-3; 8 nucleotides line up with TRBD2. J was trimmed by 4 bases and V by 5 bases; bases with no gene match: 8. This CDR3 comprises 14 residues. The germline gives CDR1 GTSNPN, CDR2 SVGIG (reference sequence).

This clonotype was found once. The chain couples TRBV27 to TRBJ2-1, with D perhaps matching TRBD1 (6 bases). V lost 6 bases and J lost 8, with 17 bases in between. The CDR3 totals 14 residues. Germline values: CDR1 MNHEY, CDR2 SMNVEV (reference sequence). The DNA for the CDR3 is TGTGCCAGCAGCTCAGGCCAGGGGCTTTATGAGCAGTTCTTC. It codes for CASSSGQGLYEQFF.

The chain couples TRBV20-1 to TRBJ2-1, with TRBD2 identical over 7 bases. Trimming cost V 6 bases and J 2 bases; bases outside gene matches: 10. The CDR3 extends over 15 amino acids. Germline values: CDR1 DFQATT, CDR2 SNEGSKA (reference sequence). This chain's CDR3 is CSATGLHTTYNEQFF. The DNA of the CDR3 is TGCAGTGCCACGGGACTACACACAACCTACAATGAGCAGTTCTTC.

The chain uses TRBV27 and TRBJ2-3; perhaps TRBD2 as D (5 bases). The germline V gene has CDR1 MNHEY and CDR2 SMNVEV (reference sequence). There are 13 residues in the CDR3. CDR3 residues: CTGSLHPSAGWYF. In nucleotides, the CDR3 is TGTACCGGCAGTCTCCATCCCAGCGCGGGCTGGTATTTT.

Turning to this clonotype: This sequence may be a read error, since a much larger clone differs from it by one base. In nucleotides, the CDR3 is TGTGCCAGCAGCCTTCGGACAGCAGCCTACAATGGGCAGTTCTTC. This encodes CASSLRTAAYNGQFF. The V gene is TRBV28, the J gene TRBJ2-1; D might be TRBD1 (6 bases). Germline-derived CDR1 and CDR2 are MDHEN and SYDVKM. The CDR3 runs 15 residues.

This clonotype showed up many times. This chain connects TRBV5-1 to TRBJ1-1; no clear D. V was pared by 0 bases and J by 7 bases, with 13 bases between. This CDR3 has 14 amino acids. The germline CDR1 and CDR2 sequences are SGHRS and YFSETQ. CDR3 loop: CASSLDAGGNEAFF. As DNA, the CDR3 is TGCGCCAGCAGCTTGGATGCAGGAGGGAATGAAGCTTTCTTT.

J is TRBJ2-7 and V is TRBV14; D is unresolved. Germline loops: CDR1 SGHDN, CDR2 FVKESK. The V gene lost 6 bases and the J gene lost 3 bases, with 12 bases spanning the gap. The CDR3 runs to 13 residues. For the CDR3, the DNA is TGTGCCAGCAGTCGGCAGGCTCTCTACGAGCAGTACTTC. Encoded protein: CASSRQALYEQYF.